Below, 11 T cell receptor beta chains from the same sample are listed, as sequenced in a study of shared clonotypes between healthy human individuals. Clones were read by immunoSEQ multiplex PCR, and TCRdb kept only the in-frame ones, dropping some. The sample has over a million clones; roughly 96% are singletons. The source material was naive CD4+ T cells sorted from blood. The subset here: CD45RA+ positively selected. The source of these receptors is a man aged 30 to 39 in good health.

V gene TRBV21-1 combines with J gene TRBJ1-5. TRBV21-1 is tagged as a pseudogene. The CDR3 runs 15 residues. CDR3 in DNA: TGTGCCAGGTTAAGAATAGGGAGGGACAACCAGCCCCAGCATTTT. Its translation: CARLRIGRDNQPQHF.

As to this clone: This CDR3 is also generated by other DNA sequences in the sample. The chain couples TRBV9 to TRBJ1-1; D is undetermined. Trimming shortened V by 2 bases and J by 0 bases, and 5 bases separated the two germline ends. In germline, CDR1 is SGDLS, CDR2 YYNGEE. The CDR3 sequence is 13 residues long. The CDR3 loop reads CASSVALNTEAFF. The CDR3 DNA reads TGTGCCAGCAGCGTCGCCCTGAACACTGAAGCTTTCTTT.

The chain links TRBV5-1 to TRBJ2-6; TRBD1 is a possible D gene (6 bases). Deletions cut 4 bases from V and 3 bases from J, with 14 bases between. CDR3 length equals 16 residues. The germline CDR1 and CDR2 sequences are SGHRS and YFSETQ. This CDR3 is CASSLYQGSGANVLTF. In DNA form, the CDR3 reads TGCGCCAGCAGCCTCTACCAGGGGAGTGGGGCCAACGTCCTGACTTTC.

The rearrangement joins TRBV11-2 to TRBJ2-2; 7 nucleotides align to TRBD1. V shed 5 bases, J shed 3 bases, and the junction held 9 bases outside the gene matches. CDR1 SGHAT and CDR2 FQNNGV come from the germline V gene. The CDR3 spans 16 residues. CDR3 in DNA: TGTGCCAGCAGCCATCGGACAGGATCAGACACCGGGGAGCTGTTTTTT. This sequence encodes CASSHRTGSDTGELFF.

The chain recombines TRBV5-4 with TRBJ2-7, with 9 bases that match TRBD2. This CDR3 is 16 amino acids long. CDR1 SGHNT and CDR2 YYREEE come from the germline V gene (reference sequence). Unmatched junction bases numbered 13, after V lost 4 bases and J lost 5 bases. The CDR3 region is CASSPRSREGSHEQYF. The CDR3, as DNA: TGTGCCAGCAGCCCACGGTCGCGGGAGGGTTCCCACGAGCAGTACTTC.

For this clone: The sample holds other DNA sequences that translate to the same CDR3. The chain is built from TRBV28 and TRBJ2-7, with D possibly being TRBD1 (5 bases). This CDR3 region has 12 residues. V was shortened by 4 bases and J by 4 bases, with 8 bases between the two germline ends. Germline V lookup: CDR1 MDHEN, CDR2 SYDVKM. CDR3 DNA sequence: TGTGCCAGCAGTTCAGGGTCTTACGAGCAGTACTTC. Translating it yields CASSSGSYEQYF.

The chain has TRBV30 and TRBJ2-5; TRBD2 matches 11 bases. This CDR3 is built from 15 residues. J lost 9 bases, V lost 0 bases, and 9 bases had no gene match. The germline V gene has CDR1 GTSNPN and CDR2 SVGIG (reference sequence). The CDR3 protein is CAWSVLAGAPGAQYF. In DNA form, the CDR3 reads TGTGCCTGGAGTGTACTAGCGGGAGCCCCAGGGGCCCAGTACTTC.

In DNA, the CDR3 is TGTGCCAGCAGCGTCTCAGCGGGACGCGGCGAGACCCAGTACTTC. Translated: CASSVSAGRGETQYF. The chain carries TRBV7-3 and TRBJ2-5, with 7 nucleotides matching TRBD2. This CDR3 is built from 15 residues. J lost 5 bases, V lost 5 bases, and 11 bases had no gene match. Germline CDR1 reads SGHTA; CDR2 reads FQGTGA.

This chain connects TRBV11-2 to TRBJ2-2; no clear D. Trimming cost V 7 bases and J 7 bases, with 22 bases left between them. This CDR3 spans 16 amino acids. The germline V gene has CDR1 SGHAT and CDR2 FQNNGV. The CDR3 region is CASTHRYPDLGGELFF. Written as DNA, the CDR3 is TGTGCCAGCACCCACCGATATCCGGACCTGGGCGGGGAGCTGTTTTTT.

The chain employs TRBV10-3 and TRBJ2-5; 9 positions match TRBD2. The trim removed 11 bases at V and 5 bases at J, leaving 9 bases unmatched. CDR1 is ENHRY and CDR2 is SYGVKD in the germline V gene. The CDR3 has 13 residues. Here the CDR3 DNA reads TGTGCCGCATGTAGCGGGAGAGGCGAGACCCAGTACTTC. It specifies CAACSGRGETQYF.

The V gene is TRBV5-1, the J gene TRBJ2-1, with 7 nucleotides matching TRBD2. This CDR3 comprises 12 residues. Per germline, CDR1 SGHRS and CDR2 YFSETQ. With 2 bases clipped from V and 10 bases from J, the junction kept 3 bases outside the gene matches. This chain's CDR3 is CASSLLANEQFF. CDR3 DNA: TGCGCCAGCAGCTTACTAGCGAACGAGCAGTTCTTC.